This TCR beta chain is drawn from a study of blood T cell repertoires in COVID-19. Study overall: COVID-19 samples, acute and convalescent, were from the United States, Italy and Spain. The analysed material was cDNA or gDNA that came from T cells, B-cell-depleted T cells, or PBMCs.

This clone was recorded only once. Per the original methods: Amplification of reference gene primers provided the estimated nucleated cell counts. Assay: immunoSEQ multiplex PCR; the TCRdb copy retains only in-frame clones and omits some. That table is the source of V, J and clone size, and D and trimming were worked out from the DNA. The sample lists 410,000 or so clones; approximately 90% were seen once. V was pared by 4 bases and J by 4 bases, with 10 bases between. The CDR3 is made up of 13 amino acids. Germline values: CDR1 LNHDA, CDR2 SQIVND (reference sequence). The sample consisted of peripheral blood. The TCR was taken from a woman younger than 45 with active or convalescent COVID-19. The chain links TRBV19 to TRBJ1-1; perhaps TRBD1 as D (5 bases). CDR3 DNA sequence: TGTGCCAGTAGTAGCCGACAGATCACTGAAGCTTTCTTT. The encoded protein is CASSSRQITEAFF.